The 3 T cell receptor beta chains below were found in one sample sequenced in a study of shared clonotypes between healthy human individuals. Repertoires were generated with immunoSEQ multiplex PCR, while TCRdb's copy carries only in-frame clones and drops some. The top ten hold roughly 0.35% of the sample, which has 1.6 million or so clones, about 98.5% seen once. Sequencing was done on a sample of naive CD4+ T cells sorted from blood. Subset described: CD45RA+ positively selected. The receptors were sampled from a man younger than 45 in good health.

V usage is TRBV2 and J usage is TRBJ2-2; D is unresolved. Trimming stripped 6 bases from V and 8 bases from J, with 10 bases between. Germline CDR1 reads SNHLY; CDR2 reads FYNNEI. This CDR3 has 12 amino acids. The CDR3 nucleotides read TGTGCCAGCAGGGCCATTCGGGGGGAGCTGTTTTTT. It is translated as CASRAIRGELFF.

The chain joins TRBV6-6 to TRBJ2-1, with 7 bases matching TRBD1. The V gene's germline CDR1 is MNHNY and CDR2 SVGAGI (reference sequence). CDR3 size: 14 residues. V lost 1 base, J lost 7 bases, and 4 bases stayed unmatched. CDR3 sequence (DNA): TGTGCCAGCAGTTACTACGGACAGGATAATGAGCAGTTCTTC. Translating gives CASSYYGQDNEQFF.

The chain couples TRBV7-8 to TRBJ2-6; D tentatively reads TRBD1 or TRBD2 (5 bases each). Germline CDR1 SGHVS, CDR2 FQNEAQ. V lost 5 bases, J lost 2 bases, and 13 bases lay in between. CDR3 length: 16 residues. The CDR3 DNA sequence: TGTGCCAGCAGCCTAGTCTGGGGGACTGGGGCCAACGTCCTGACTTTC. Translation gives CASSLVWGTGANVLTF.